Sequencing of this T cell receptor beta chain was carried out in a study of OX40 agonist ivuxolimab in advanced cancers. Study background: Three patients got partial responses; one had hepatocellular carcinoma and two had cutaneous melanoma.

Assay used: immunoSEQ multiplex PCR; TCRdb lists only in-frame clones, some missing. The sample yields tens of thousands of clones, 85% seen once. Germline V CDR1 and CDR2: SGHDT, YYEEEE. V was trimmed by 4 bases and J by 0 bases, leaving 13 bases between them. The CDR3 is 16 amino acids. The TCR sequence derives from an adult with an advanced solid tumor such as melanoma, head and neck, liver or kidney cancer. The rearrangement links TRBV5-6 to TRBJ2-2; D is perhaps TRBD1 (7 bases). The material sequenced was CD4+ or CD8+ T cells sorted from blood, taken in a trial of the OX40 agonist ivuxolimab. CDR3 sequence: CASSRLDRANTGELFF. The CDR3 DNA reads TGTGCCAGCAGCCGACTAGACAGGGCGAACACCGGGGAGCTGTTTTTT.